Detailed here is one TCR beta chain. The antigen remains unidentified. Sequenced by immunoSEQ multiplex PCR; TCRdb stores in-frame clones only, minus some. The top ten clones hold about 1% of a sample with 120,000 or so clones, about 91% of them seen once. This sample is part of a study of cytomegalovirus exposure and HLA in healthy donors. Study in general: A subsequent analysis reported that the 120 or so validation repertoires were produced on the same platform that had also been used for the 666 first-cohort repertoires.

Overall study results and limits: Subsequent analysis of the roughly 120 validation repertoires found a tendency for first-cohort TCR clusters to co-occur. Most TCR sequences were rare, but some public TCRs occurred in many donors.

V was pared by 5 bases and J by 1 base, with 8 bases between. This CDR3 has 13 amino acids. The germline CDR1 and CDR2 sequences are MNHEY and SMNVEV (reference sequence). Sequenced sample: PBMCs. The TCR originated in a woman aged 18-30 years in good health and CMV-seronegative. The chain couples TRBV27 to TRBJ1-1; D is uncertain. Here the CDR3 DNA reads TGTGCCAGCAGTCCAAAATCGAACACTGAAGCTTTCTTT. It yields the protein CASSPKSNTEAFF.